The clone carrying this T cell receptor beta chain showed up many times. Its cognate antigen is unknown. The data were obtained in a study of T cells after yellow fever vaccination. General study findings and limits: A limited proportion of clonotypes was detected within both the CD4 and CD8 compartments. Most clones from primary vaccination resurfaced after the booster (96% CD4, less than 90% CD8).

CDR1 and CDR2 (germline): MDHEN, SYDVKM. The CDR3 runs 15 residues. Trimming removed 4 bases from V and 4 bases from J; junction bases left unmatched: 4. Universal primer sites and UMIs were introduced during 5'RACE template-switching synthesis of TCR cDNA. One entry per CDR3 protein results from TCRdb running MiXCR on the 5' RACE reads. This table has about 350,000 distinct CDR3 sequences, about 12% appearing once. This rearrangement joins TRBV28 to TRBJ2-7; TRBD2 matches 13 bases. This TCR was recovered from a man aged 18-30 years who received the YFV17D yellow fever vaccine. The specimen comprised CD4+ T cells sorted from PBMCs, sampled 15 days after the yellow fever booster vaccination. The CDR3 spells CASSYPGLAGYEQYF. CDR3 nucleotides: TGTGCCAGCAGTTACCCGGGACTAGCGGGGTACGAGCAGTACTTC.